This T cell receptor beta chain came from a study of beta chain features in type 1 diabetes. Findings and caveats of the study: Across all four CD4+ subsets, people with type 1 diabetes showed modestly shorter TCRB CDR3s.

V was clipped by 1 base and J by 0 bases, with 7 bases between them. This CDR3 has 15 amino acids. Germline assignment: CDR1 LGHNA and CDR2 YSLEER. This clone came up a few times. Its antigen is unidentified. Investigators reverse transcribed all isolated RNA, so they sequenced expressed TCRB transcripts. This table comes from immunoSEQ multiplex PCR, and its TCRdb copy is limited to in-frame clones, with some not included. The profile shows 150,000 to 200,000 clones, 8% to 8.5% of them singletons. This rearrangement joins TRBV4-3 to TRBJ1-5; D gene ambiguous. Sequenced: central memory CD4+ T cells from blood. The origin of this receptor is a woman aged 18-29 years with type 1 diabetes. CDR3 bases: TGCGCCAGCAGCCAAGTCCACAGTAGCAATCAGCCCCAGCATTTT. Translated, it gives CASSQVHSSNQPQHF.